The rows below give T cell receptor beta chains drawn from one sample of a study of response to subunit inactivated influenza vaccine. TCRdb called the RT-PCR reads again in MiXCR, with one record for every CDR3 protein. The sample yields approximately 480,000 distinct CDR3 sequences, approximately 10% seen once. Sequenced material: PBMCs from blood, taken roughly 48 days after vaccination. The receptors were gathered from a man aged 50 to 60 who received an inactivated influenza vaccine. Each CDR3 is given without its conserved first and last residue. A D gene is named only where the DNA matches it firmly. Clone sizes are given selectively: once, few, many, or a class where the clone is expanded.

D gene: TRBD1
clone size: few
J gene: TRBJ2-3
V gene: TRBV5-5
CDR3 protein: ASSSGTASTDTQY

D gene: -
clone size: many
J gene: TRBJ2-1
V gene: TRBV6-2/TRBV6-3
CDR3 protein: ASSYPDQKI

D gene: -
clone size: -
J gene: TRBJ1-1
V gene: TRBV27
CDR3 protein: ASSLEGFGTEAF

D gene: TRBD2
clone size: -
J gene: TRBJ2-1
V gene: TRBV29-1
CDR3 protein: SVGPGSSGSFEQF

D gene: -
clone size: -
J gene: TRBJ2-7
V gene: TRBV6-6
CDR3 protein: ASSYNRDYEQY

D gene: -
clone size: few
J gene: TRBJ2-7
V gene: TRBV5-1
CDR3 protein: ASSPHSGSYEQY

D gene: TRBD1
clone size: many
J gene: TRBJ1-5
V gene: TRBV5-1
CDR3 protein: ASSSGQGGQPQH

D gene: -
clone size: -
J gene: TRBJ1-5
V gene: TRBV11-2
CDR3 protein: ASSLDGRQPQH

D gene: -
clone size: -
J gene: TRBJ2-3
V gene: TRBV3-1
CDR3 protein: ASSWREGRDTQY

D gene: TRBD1
clone size: few
J gene: TRBJ2-5
V gene: TRBV28
CDR3 protein: ASSLWGQAQETQY

D gene: -
clone size: -
J gene: TRBJ2-2
V gene: TRBV7-2
CDR3 protein: ASSSGPPAGELF

D gene: -
clone size: -
J gene: TRBJ2-5
V gene: TRBV7-6
CDR3 protein: ASSFGTYQETQY

D gene: -
clone size: -
J gene: TRBJ2-3
V gene: TRBV5-5
CDR3 protein: ASSKGPSGGTDTQY

D gene: -
clone size: few
J gene: TRBJ1-1
V gene: TRBV5-1
CDR3 protein: ASSLTVGNPEAF

D gene: -
clone size: -
J gene: TRBJ2-7
V gene: TRBV11-2
CDR3 protein: ASSPYGGIYEQY

D gene: -
clone size: many
J gene: TRBJ2-7
V gene: TRBV4-3
CDR3 protein: ASSQDWGSYEQY

D gene: -
clone size: few
J gene: TRBJ2-7
V gene: TRBV7-9
CDR3 protein: ASSTGSRSYEQY

D gene: -
clone size: few
J gene: TRBJ2-4
V gene: TRBV29-1
CDR3 protein: SVGDGDIQY

D gene: -
clone size: few
J gene: TRBJ2-7
V gene: TRBV7-2
CDR3 protein: ASSLQGHPSYEQY

D gene: TRBD2
clone size: -
J gene: TRBJ2-7
V gene: TRBV7-2
CDR3 protein: ASRSGGASYEQY

D gene: -
clone size: -
J gene: TRBJ2-1
V gene: TRBV4-3
CDR3 protein: ASSQRGLAGINEQF

D gene: TRBD2
clone size: -
J gene: TRBJ2-5
V gene: TRBV29-1
CDR3 protein: SVEGTGGAILQETQY

D gene: -
clone size: many
J gene: TRBJ1-5
V gene: TRBV15
CDR3 protein: ATSRDQLNQPQH

D gene: TRBD2
clone size: few
J gene: TRBJ2-3
V gene: TRBV5-1
CDR3 protein: ASTPGGTSGSDTQY

D gene: -
clone size: few
J gene: TRBJ2-7
V gene: TRBV3-1
CDR3 protein: ASRRGTGNYEQY

D gene: -
clone size: few
J gene: TRBJ2-3
V gene: TRBV6-1
CDR3 protein: ASSEFGNTDTQY

D gene: -
clone size: few
J gene: TRBJ2-2
V gene: TRBV4-1
CDR3 protein: ASSQDQGTGELF

D gene: TRBD1
clone size: many
J gene: TRBJ2-7
V gene: TRBV5-1
CDR3 protein: ASSPSTGGIGYEQY

D gene: -
clone size: many
J gene: TRBJ2-2
V gene: TRBV4-3
CDR3 protein: ASSPRQYTGELF

D gene: -
clone size: -
J gene: TRBJ1-3
V gene: TRBV2
CDR3 protein: ASRAAGVLSGNTIY

D gene: -
clone size: -
J gene: TRBJ2-6
V gene: TRBV18
CDR3 protein: ASSPREATGISGANVLT

D gene: TRBD1
clone size: few
J gene: TRBJ2-1
V gene: TRBV6-1
CDR3 protein: ASRSGGAPNEQF

D gene: -
clone size: many
J gene: TRBJ2-7
V gene: TRBV12-3/TRBV12-4
CDR3 protein: ASSRDSSSYEQY

D gene: TRBD1
clone size: many
J gene: TRBJ2-2
V gene: TRBV29-1
CDR3 protein: SVRRDRGTGELF

D gene: TRBD2
clone size: many
J gene: TRBJ2-7
V gene: TRBV10-3
CDR3 protein: AITTGLAGDYEQY

D gene: TRBD2
clone size: few
J gene: TRBJ2-1
V gene: TRBV5-1
CDR3 protein: ASRSNSGREAYNEQF

D gene: -
clone size: many
J gene: TRBJ2-7
V gene: TRBV4-3
CDR3 protein: ASSQGLSGQPSYEQY

D gene: -
clone size: few
J gene: TRBJ1-6
V gene: TRBV7-2
CDR3 protein: ASREGPRNSPLH

D gene: TRBD1
clone size: many
J gene: TRBJ2-5
V gene: TRBV12-3/TRBV12-4
CDR3 protein: ASSPRTGAETQY

D gene: -
clone size: few
J gene: TRBJ1-1
V gene: TRBV5-6
CDR3 protein: ASSGERGNTEAF

D gene: -
clone size: -
J gene: TRBJ2-7
V gene: TRBV6-2/TRBV6-3
CDR3 protein: ASSYLLVTYEQY

D gene: -
clone size: few
J gene: TRBJ2-7
V gene: TRBV4-1
CDR3 protein: ASSQGRGAGGQY

D gene: TRBD1
clone size: -
J gene: TRBJ2-7
V gene: TRBV7-9
CDR3 protein: ASSPRGQGPYEQY